This T cell receptor beta chain emerged from a study of memory B cells and T cells in multiple sclerosis. V was pared by 4 bases and J by 4 bases, with 17 bases between. Germline V gene data show CDR1 as SGHRS and CDR2 as YFSETQ. The CDR3 has 16 residues. After stimulus-free culture, autoproliferating CFSE-dim and non-proliferating CFSE-high T cells were sequenced separately. 40 million to 50 million CFSE-labeled PBMCs were cultured about seven days unstimulated, then replicate wells were pooled. The PBMCs received about 0.5 uM CFSE and serum-free culture with no added stimuli. In the case of this clone: Its matching antigen is unknown.

Sequencing used immunoSEQ multiplex PCR; TCRdb keeps in-frame clones, though not all of them. The top ten clones hold roughly 1% of a sample with 40,000 to 50,000 clones, approximately 80% of them seen once. The J gene is TRBJ2-2, the V gene TRBV5-1, with unresolved D. The receptor's source is a human donor with multiple sclerosis. The sample taken for sequencing was PBMCs from blood kept in culture. The CDR3 sequence is CASSLTLDPGTGELFF. In nucleotides, the CDR3 is TGCGCCAGCAGCCTAACTCTAGATCCAGGCACCGGGGAGCTGTTTTTT.